This T cell receptor beta chain derives from a study of control samples from healthy donors and cancer patients. A few counts support this clone. The assay was immunoSEQ multiplex PCR, and TCRdb's table has in-frame clones only and misses some. Among about 98,000 clones, about 80% were seen once, and the ten largest hold 10% to 13%. CDR3 length: 15 residues. Per germline, CDR1 MNHNS and CDR2 SASEGT. The V end lost 2 bases, the J end lost 1 base, and 11 bases lay between the germline ends. Sequencing was performed on blood. V and J are TRBV6-1 and TRBJ1-1; perhaps TRBD1 as D (5 bases). The clonotype was recovered from a woman between 25 and 40 years old in good health. CDR3 region: CASSEFGTANTEAFF. The CDR3 nucleotides read TGTGCCAGCAGTGAATTCGGGACGGCGAACACTGAAGCTTTCTTT.